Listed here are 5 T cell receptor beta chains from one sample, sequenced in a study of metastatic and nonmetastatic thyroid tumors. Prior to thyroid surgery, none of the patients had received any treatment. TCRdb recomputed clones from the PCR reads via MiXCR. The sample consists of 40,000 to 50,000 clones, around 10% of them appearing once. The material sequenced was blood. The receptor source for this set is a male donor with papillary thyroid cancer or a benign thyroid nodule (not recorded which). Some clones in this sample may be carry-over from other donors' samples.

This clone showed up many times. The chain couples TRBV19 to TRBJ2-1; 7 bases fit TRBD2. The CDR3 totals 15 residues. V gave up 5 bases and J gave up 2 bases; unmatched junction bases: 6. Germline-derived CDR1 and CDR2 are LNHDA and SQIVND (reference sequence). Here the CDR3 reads CASSSAGFTYNEQFF. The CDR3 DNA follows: TGTGCCAGTAGTTCAGCGGGATTTACCTACAATGAGCAGTTCTTC.

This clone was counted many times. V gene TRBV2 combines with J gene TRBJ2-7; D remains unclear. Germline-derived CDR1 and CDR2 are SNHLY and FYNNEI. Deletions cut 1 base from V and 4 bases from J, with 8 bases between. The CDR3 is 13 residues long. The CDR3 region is CASSEGRLYEQYF. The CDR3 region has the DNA TGTGCCAGCAGTGAAGGGCGCTTATACGAGCAGTACTTC. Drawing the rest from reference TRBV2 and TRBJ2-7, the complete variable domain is EPEVTQTPSHQVTQMGQEVILRCVPISNHLYFYWYRQILGQKVEFLVSFYNNEISEKSEIFDDQFSVERPDGSNFTLKIRSTKLEDSAMYFCASSEGRLYEQYFGPGTRLTVT.

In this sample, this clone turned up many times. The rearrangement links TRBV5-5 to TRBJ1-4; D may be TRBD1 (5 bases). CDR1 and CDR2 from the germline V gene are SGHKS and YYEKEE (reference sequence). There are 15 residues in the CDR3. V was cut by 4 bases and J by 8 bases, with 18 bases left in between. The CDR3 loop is CASSPSDSGSEKLFF. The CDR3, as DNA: TGTGCCAGCAGCCCCAGCGACAGCGGATCGGAAAAACTGTTTTTT.

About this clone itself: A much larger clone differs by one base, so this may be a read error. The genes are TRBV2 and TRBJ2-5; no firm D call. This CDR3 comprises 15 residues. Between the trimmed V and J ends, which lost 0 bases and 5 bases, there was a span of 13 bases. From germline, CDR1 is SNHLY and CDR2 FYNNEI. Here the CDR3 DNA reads TGTGCCAGCAGTGAAGCAGTGGGCTCCGGTGAGACCCAGTACTTC. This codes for CASSEAVGSGETQYF.

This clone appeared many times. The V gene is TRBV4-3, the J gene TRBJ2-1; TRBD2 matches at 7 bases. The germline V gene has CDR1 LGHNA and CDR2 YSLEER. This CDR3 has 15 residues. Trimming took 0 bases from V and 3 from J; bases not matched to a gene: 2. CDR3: CASSQEPGGYNEQFF. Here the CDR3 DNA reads TGCGCCAGCAGCCAAGAACCGGGAGGCTACAATGAGCAGTTCTTC.